This TCR beta chain was identified in a study of T cell clones after liver transplantation. Study at large: Draws occurred before transplant, before withdrawal, and after complete or failed withdrawal. Study-wide results and caveats: Rather than being deleted, graft donor-reactive T cells may have moved into the graft.

Assay: immunoSEQ multiplex PCR; the TCRdb copy retains only in-frame clones and omits some. The profile shows tens of thousands of clones, approximately 82% of them singletons. Notes on this clone: What it binds is unknown.

Sequenced material: CD4+ T cells from blood, taken at the 22-month timepoint. The receptor was isolated from a human patient who received a liver transplant. Some T cells may be transferred from the graft donor.

DNA of the CDR3: TGTGCCAGCAGCCCTACCCAGGGTCGTTACGAGCAGTACTTC. Its translation is CASSPTQGRYEQYF. V is TRBV5-4 and J is TRBJ2-7, with a tentative D call TRBD1 (5 bases). V was cut by 4 bases and J by 4 bases, with 15 bases left in between. CDR1 and CDR2 from the germline V gene are SGHNT and YYREEE (reference sequence). The CDR3 covers 14 residues.